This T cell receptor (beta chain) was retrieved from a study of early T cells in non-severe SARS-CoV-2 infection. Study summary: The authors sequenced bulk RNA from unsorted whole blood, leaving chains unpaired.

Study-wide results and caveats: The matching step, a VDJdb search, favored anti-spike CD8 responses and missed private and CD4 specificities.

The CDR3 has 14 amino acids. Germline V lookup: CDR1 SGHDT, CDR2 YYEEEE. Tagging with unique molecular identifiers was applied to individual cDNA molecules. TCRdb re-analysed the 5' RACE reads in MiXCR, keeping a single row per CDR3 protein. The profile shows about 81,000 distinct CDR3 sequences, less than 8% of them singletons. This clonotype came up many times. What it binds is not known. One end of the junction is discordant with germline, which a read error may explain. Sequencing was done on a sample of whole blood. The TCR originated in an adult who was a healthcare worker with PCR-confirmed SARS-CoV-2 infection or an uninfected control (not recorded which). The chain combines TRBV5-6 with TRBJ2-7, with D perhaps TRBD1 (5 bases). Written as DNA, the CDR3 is TGCGCCAGCAGCTTGGGGCAGGGCTCCTACGAGCAGTACTTC. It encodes CASSLGQGSYEQYF.